Given below is one T cell receptor (beta chain) in context. This clonotype was counted at least ten times. No cognate antigen has been identified for it. No base-level quality is on record; no much larger clone is a single base apart. The sample originates from a study of early T cells in non-severe SARS-CoV-2 infection listed by TCRdb under 2021. With respect to the entire study: Because TCR sequencing was done on bulk RNA from unsorted whole blood, the alpha and beta chains could not be paired. Overall study outcomes, separate from this receptor: VDJdb matching was skewed toward anti-spike CD8 responses and likely underestimated virus-specific expansions, missing private and CD4 specificities.

V is pruned by 3 bases and J by 4 bases, leaving 5 bases of the junction without a gene match. Per the germline V gene (reference sequence), MNHEY is the CDR1 and SMNVEV is the CDR2. Its CDR3 holds 14 amino acids, cysteine through phenylalanine. Left in the record is the CDR3 DNA by itself, 42 bases read in frame from the first base. The study was a case-control design nested within a healthcare worker cohort in London, UK, with weekly nasopharyngeal swab PCR tests and blood sampling. Healthcare workers were recruited between 23 and 31 March 2020, during the week of the UK lockdown, and were followed weekly for up to about 15 weeks. Libraries were prepared through 5' RACE. This sample was sequenced with a NextSeq 500. The TCR library protocol attached unique molecular identifiers to individual cDNA molecules to correct for sequencing error and PCR bias. Both TCR alpha and beta chains were sequenced, and tight co-correlation was observed between alpha and beta sequence abundances in each sample. Turning to the authors' computational methods: V gene, J gene and CDR3 annotation of TCR sequences was performed with Decombinator V4. Expanded TCRs were defined as changing significantly between any two time points under a Poisson model with p below 0.0001. TCR abundances were normalised to the total number of TCRs sequenced per sample and were expressed as counts per million. MAIT TCRs were defined by TRAV1-2 paired with TRAJ12, TRAJ20 or TRAJ33, and iNKT TCRs by TRAV10 paired with TRAJ18. VDJdb, accessed on 1 November 2021, was searched for TCRs annotated for CMV, EBV and SARS-CoV-2, and TCRs annotated for more than one antigen were excluded. The raw public data were reprocessed by TCRdb itself: fastp quality trimming at Q25, MiXCR clonotype calling, in-frame beta chains only. A single entry per CDR3 protein holds the most common genes and DNA from its merged rows. The V and J calls, along with clone size, are taken from TCRdb and not from the paper's own processing. The sample includes about 63,000 distinct CDR3 sequences, with roughly 13% observed a single time. About 4.7% of the sample is in the top ten clones.

The sequence came from an adult who was a healthcare worker with PCR-confirmed SARS-CoV-2 infection or an uninfected control (not recorded which). Here the chain combines TRBV27 and TRBJ2-5; 7 central nucleotides agree with TRBD2. Sequencing was carried out using whole blood. The sequence in DNA is TGTGCCAGCAGTTTTGGGGGGGAGGCAGAGACCCAGTACTTC. The resulting protein is CASSFGGEAETQYF.